The present entry profiles one TCR beta chain with its context. Its antigen is as yet unknown. One end of the junction varies from germline; a read error may be responsible. CDR1 is LGHNA, CDR2 YNFKEQ, per germline. CDR3 length equals 15 residues. This sample is drawn from a study of identical twins. Study-wide findings and caveats: Modelling approaches yielded underestimates of out-of-frame TCR alpha sharing between monozygotic twins.

Each donor (without exception) was a healthy Caucasian. A single record per CDR3 protein comes from TCRdb applying MiXCR to the 5' RACE reads. This sample has around 960,000 distinct CDR3 sequences, with roughly 12% found just once. The data also belong to a second study, concerning yellow fever vaccine responses in identical twins.

The sequencing sample was made of PBMCs. The receptor was derived from a woman between 18 and 30 years old in good health. The chain uses TRBV4-2 and TRBJ2-5; 9 nucleotides match TRBD2. Written as DNA, the CDR3 is TGTGCCACCAGCCAAGGGACTAGCTCTCAAGAGACCCAGTACTTC. It translates to CATSQGTSSQETQYF.